One sample yielded the 8 T cell receptor beta chains listed below, sequenced in a study of blood T cell repertoires in COVID-19. Method: immunoSEQ multiplex PCR; TCRdb's copy keeps in-frame clones and lacks some. Among just over 350,000 clones listed, approximately 86% were seen once. Sequencing input: peripheral blood. These receptors came from a woman in her sixties or seventies with COVID-19, enrolled during active disease.

This rearrangement joins TRBV19 to TRBJ1-2; TRBD1 aligns across 9 bases. V lost 5 bases, J lost 8 bases, and 6 bases stayed unmatched. This CDR3 is 13 amino acids long. CDR1 LNHDA and CDR2 SQIVND come from the germline V gene (reference sequence). The CDR3 coding sequence is TGTGCCAGTAGTTCCGGGACAGGGCGCGGCTACACCTTC. Protein product: CASSSGTGRGYTF.

This chain uses TRBV7-2 with TRBJ2-1, with 7 bases matching TRBD2. Germline CDR1 is SGHTA and CDR2 is FQGNSA. There are 15 residues in the CDR3. The V and J ends lost 2 bases and 3 bases, in that order; junction bases with no gene match: 4. Here the CDR3 reads CASSLLAGVYNEQFF. CDR3 nucleotides: TGTGCCAGCAGCTTACTGGCGGGGGTCTACAATGAGCAGTTCTTC.

The rearrangement links TRBV7-2 to TRBJ2-3; D is undetermined. The ends were cut back, 4 bases at V and 5 bases at J, with 13 bases in the middle. The CDR3 is made up of 14 amino acids. Germline V gene data show CDR1 as SGHTA and CDR2 as FQGNSA. This CDR3 is CASSSSPSGDTQYF. As DNA, the CDR3 is TGTGCCAGCAGCTCATCCCCCTCGGGAGATACGCAGTATTTT.

In its sample, this clone was seen once. Different DNA sequences within this sample yield the same CDR3. V gene TRBV2 combines with J gene TRBJ1-1; no firm D call. The CDR3 runs 13 residues. Germline CDR1 SNHLY, CDR2 FYNNEI. V was clipped by 2 bases and J by 4 bases, with 8 bases between them. For the CDR3, the DNA is TGTGCCAGCAGTGAACGCGAGGGCACTGAAGCTTTCTTT. Residues: CASSEREGTEAFF.

The V gene is TRBV4-2, the J gene TRBJ2-3; TRBD2 aligns across 10 bases. There are 18 residues in the CDR3. CDR1 and CDR2 (germline): LGHNA, YNFKEQ. Unmatched junction bases numbered 11, after V lost 1 base and J lost 4 bases. CDR3 bases: TGTGCCAGCAGCCAAGGAAGGGGCAGACTAGCGGGTTCAGATACGCAGTATTTT. It translates to CASSQGRGRLAGSDTQYF.

The chain recombines TRBV11-2 with TRBJ1-1, with D perhaps matching TRBD1 (5 bases). V was cut by 3 bases and J by 11 bases, with 16 bases left in between. The CDR3 totals 13 residues. The germline gives CDR1 SGHAT, CDR2 FQNNGV. CDR3 DNA: TGTGCCAGCAGCTTCCAACAGGACATCTATGCTTTCTTT. Its protein is CASSFQQDIYAFF.

This rearrangement joins TRBV13 to TRBJ2-1, with TRBD2 matching over 9 bases. Germline loops: CDR1 PRHDT, CDR2 FYEKMQ (reference sequence). The V segment lost 6 bases and the J segment 7 bases; nucleotides outside the gene matches: 1. The CDR3 is made up of 12 amino acids. The CDR3 region has the DNA TGTGCCAGCAGGCTAGCGGGGAATGAGCAGTTCTTC. It yields the protein CASRLAGNEQFF.

The V call is TRBV19, the J call TRBJ2-3; 7 nucleotides align to TRBD2. In germline, CDR1 is LNHDA, CDR2 SQIVND (reference sequence). The CDR3 runs to 14 residues. The V gene end was trimmed by 6 bases and the J gene end by 3 bases; junction bases not matched to a gene: 6. CDR3 sequence reads: CASSAGTKTDTQYF. CDR3 DNA sequence: TGTGCCAGTAGCGCCGGGACTAAAACAGATACGCAGTATTTT.